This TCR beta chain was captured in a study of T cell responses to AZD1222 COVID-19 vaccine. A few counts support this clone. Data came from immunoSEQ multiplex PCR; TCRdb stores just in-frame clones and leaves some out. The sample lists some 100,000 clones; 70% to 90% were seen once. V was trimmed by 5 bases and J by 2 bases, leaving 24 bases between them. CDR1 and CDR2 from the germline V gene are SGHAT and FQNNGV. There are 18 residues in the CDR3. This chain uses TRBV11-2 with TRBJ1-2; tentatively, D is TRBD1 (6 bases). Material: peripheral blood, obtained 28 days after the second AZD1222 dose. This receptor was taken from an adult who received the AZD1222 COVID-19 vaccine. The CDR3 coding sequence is TGTGCCAGCAGCCAACGATGGACAGCAAATAGTGAAAACTATGGCTACACCTTC. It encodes CASSQRWTANSENYGYTF.